This TCR beta chain was found in a study of blood T cell repertoires in COVID-19 (dated by TCRdb to about 2020). A note on the overall study: Collaborator samples came from the United States, Italy and Spain and covered acute and convalescent phases of COVID-19. Sample metadata almost always included a de-identified subject ID, COVID-19 status, age in years and sex. The samples were drawn from two sources: the first 160 participants of the ongoing ImmuneRACE study, and some 1,300 subjects contributed by 6 global collaborators. Subjects who had been exposed to COVID-19, were actively infected with it, or had recovered from it provided the deeply sampled blood TCRbeta repertoires that made up the dataset. The prospective study material was composed of cDNA or gDNA derived from T cells, B-cell-depleted T cells, or PBMCs. The repertoires were released in a freely available public database intended as a resource for research on the immune response to SARS-CoV-2. Where available, HLA class I and class II types were obtained from metadata supplied by the sample provider rather than from assay-based typing. Here is what the overall study found, with its caveats: Clinical and demographic metadata were provided uncurated, with the amount varying by source and participant.

A remark on this clone: No antigen is known for it. Base qualities are not provided; no much larger clone lies one nucleotide away.

Whole blood was collected in K2EDTA tubes by collaborating institutions according to the institutions' own protocols. For TCRbeta analysis, collaborators shipped samples in one of three forms: frozen whole blood, isolated PBMCs, or DNA extracted from either of those sample types. The immunoSEQ Assay, a bias-controlled multiplex PCR, was used to amplify TCRbeta CDR3 regions from genomic DNA. The published analysis was carried out like this. Nucleated cell counts per sample were estimated from amplification of reference gene primers within the assay. To quantify the absolute abundance of each unique TCRbeta CDR3 rearrangement, sequence reads were collapsed and filtered. For each sample, productive Simpson clonality was calculated as the square root of Simpson's diversity index over productive rearrangements. In its TCRdb copy, this immuneACCESS table keeps in-frame sequences only and misses some clones. Where compared with another copy, unresolved V genes explain less than half of these, and the others have no known cause. That table supplies the V and J calls and clone size; D and trimming were determined from the DNA. In all, the sample holds 45,000 to 60,000 clones, and more than 70% of those were seen once. 16% of the sample is taken by the ten largest.

The cysteine opens and the phenylalanine closes a CDR3 of 13 amino acids. Of all the DNA, just the CDR3 is kept, 39 bases in frame from base 1. Germline trimming: 7 bases from V, 2 bases from J; junction bases outside gene matches: 5. Via the germline V gene (reference sequence), CDR1 is LNHDA and CDR2 SQIVND. This sequence uses TRBV19 and TRBJ2-7; TRBD2 aligns with 7 central bases. The origin of this receptor is a human donor in a cohort sampled during active COVID-19. Material: peripheral blood. The nucleotide sequence reads TGTGCCAGTACATCCGGGACTACCTACGAGCAGTACTTC. Its amino acids are CASTSGTTYEQYF.